This T cell receptor beta chain comes out of a study of shared clonotypes between healthy human individuals. CDR3 size: 23 residues. After removal of 0 bases from V and 4 bases from J, the junction contained 27 bases not matched to a gene. Germline V gene sequence: CDR1 PRHDT, CDR2 FYEKMQ (reference sequence). Only in-frame clones appear in the TCRdb table, and some are missing; sequencing was by immunoSEQ multiplex PCR. Of fewer than 1.4 million clones in the sample, 78% were seen once. The clonotype comes from a man aged 18 to 29 in good health. Some clones in this sample may be carry-over from other donors' samples. Material for sequencing was memory CD4+ T cells from PBMCs. Subset: CD45RA-negative fraction. The chain joins TRBV13 to TRBJ2-3; 8 nucleotides line up with TRBD2. The CDR3 region is CASSLGFLSDPGAEREPPDTQYF. CDR3 DNA sequence: TGTGCCAGCAGCTTAGGTTTCCTCAGTGACCCTGGTGCGGAGCGGGAGCCCCCAGATACGCAGTATTTT.